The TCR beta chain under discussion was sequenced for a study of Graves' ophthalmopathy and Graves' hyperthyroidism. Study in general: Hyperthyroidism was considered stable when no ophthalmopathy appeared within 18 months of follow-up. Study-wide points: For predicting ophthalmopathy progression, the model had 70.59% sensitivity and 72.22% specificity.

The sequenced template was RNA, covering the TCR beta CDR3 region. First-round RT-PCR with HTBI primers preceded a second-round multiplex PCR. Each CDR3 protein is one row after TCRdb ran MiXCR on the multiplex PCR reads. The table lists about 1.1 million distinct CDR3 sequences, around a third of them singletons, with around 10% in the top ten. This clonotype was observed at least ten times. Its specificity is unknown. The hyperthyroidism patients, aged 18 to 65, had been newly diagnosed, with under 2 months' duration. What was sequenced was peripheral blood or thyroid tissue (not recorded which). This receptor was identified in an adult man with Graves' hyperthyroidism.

The CDR3 bases are TGTGCCAGCAGCTTAAACGGGGGAGGAGTCGTCAGGGGGCCGTCACCCCTCCACTTT. Translating gives CASSLNGGGVVRGPSPLHF. The chain uses TRBV7-8 and TRBJ1-6; 8 bases map to TRBD1. The CDR3 contains 19 residues. Germline CDR1 SGHVS, CDR2 FQNEAQ. The J segment lost 10 bases and the V segment lost 2 bases, leaving 19 bases of the junction unmatched. Variable domain in full (rest from reference TRBV7-8 and TRBJ1-6): GAGVSQSPRYKVAKRGQDVALRCDPISGHVSLFWYQQALGQGPEFLTYFQNEAQLDKSGLPSDRFFAERPEGSVSTLKIQRTQQEDSAVYLCASSLNGGGVVRGPSPLHFGNGTRLTVT.